This T cell receptor beta chain stems from a study of shared clonotypes between healthy human individuals. Study-level information: Sampling drew on donors who were two women and three men aged 18 to 49.

Replicate PCRs run on unsorted PBMC used around 0.3 ug DNA, which was about 30,000 T cell genomes. Assay used: immunoSEQ multiplex PCR; TCRdb lists only in-frame clones, some missing. The table records around 530,000 clones, around 78% of them present only once. Trimming removed 2 bases from V and 2 bases from J, with 13 bases in between. In germline, CDR1 is WNHNN, CDR2 SYGVQD (reference sequence). The CDR3 consists of 16 residues. This chain uses TRBV10-1 with TRBJ1-3, with D possibly being TRBD1 (6 bases). The clonotype originates from a woman aged 35 to 49 in good health. Some clones in this sample may be carry-over from other donors' samples. The specimen sequenced was PBMCs. The CDR3 loop reads CASSEADRRTGNTIYF. For the CDR3, the DNA is TGCGCCAGCAGTGAGGCCGACAGGCGCACTGGAAACACCATATATTTT.